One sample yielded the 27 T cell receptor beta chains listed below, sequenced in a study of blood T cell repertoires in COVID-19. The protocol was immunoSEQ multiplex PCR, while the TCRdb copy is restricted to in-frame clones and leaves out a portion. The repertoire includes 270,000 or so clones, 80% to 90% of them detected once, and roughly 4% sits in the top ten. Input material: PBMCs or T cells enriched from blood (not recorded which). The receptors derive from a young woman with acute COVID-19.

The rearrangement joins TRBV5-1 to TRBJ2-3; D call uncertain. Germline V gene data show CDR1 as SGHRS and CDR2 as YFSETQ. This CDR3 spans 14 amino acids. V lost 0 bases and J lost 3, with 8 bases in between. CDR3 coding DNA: TGCGCCAGCAGCTTGGACAAGTGGACAGATACGCAGTATTTT. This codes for CASSLDKWTDTQYF.

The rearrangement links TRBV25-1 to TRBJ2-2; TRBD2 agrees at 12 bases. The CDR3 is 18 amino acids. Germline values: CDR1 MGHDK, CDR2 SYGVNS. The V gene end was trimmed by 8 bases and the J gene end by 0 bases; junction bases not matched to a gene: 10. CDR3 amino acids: CASGEGLAGGPNTGELFF. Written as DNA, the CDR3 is TGTGCCAGCGGAGAAGGGCTAGCGGGAGGGCCGAACACCGGGGAGCTGTTTTTT.

As DNA, the CDR3 is TGCAGCGTCGCAAACTACAGGACGTCCCGGGACACTGAAGCTTTCTTT. It codes for CSVANYRTSRDTEAFF. V is TRBV29-1 and J is TRBJ1-1; D may be TRBD1 (5 bases). Germline V lookup: CDR1 SQVTM, CDR2 ANQGSEA. This CDR3 has 16 amino acids. V lost 6 bases and J lost 3, with 23 bases in between. The full variable domain, completed using reference TRBV29-1 and TRBJ1-1, is SAVISQKPSRDICQRGTSLTIQCQVDSQVTMMFWYRQQPGQSLTLIATANQGSEATYESGFVIDKFPISRPNLTFSTLTVSNMSPEDSSIYLCSVANYRTSRDTEAFFGQGTRLTVV.

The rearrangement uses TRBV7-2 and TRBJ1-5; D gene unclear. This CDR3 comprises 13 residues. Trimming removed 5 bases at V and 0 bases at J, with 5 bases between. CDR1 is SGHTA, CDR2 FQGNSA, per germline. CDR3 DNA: TGTGCCAGCAGCGTGTATAGCAATCAGCCCCAGCATTTT. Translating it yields CASSVYSNQPQHF.

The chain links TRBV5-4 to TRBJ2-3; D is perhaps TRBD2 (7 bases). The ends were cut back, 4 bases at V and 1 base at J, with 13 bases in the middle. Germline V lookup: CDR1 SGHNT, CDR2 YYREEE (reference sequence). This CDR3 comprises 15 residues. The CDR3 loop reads CASSLGGGGTDTQYF. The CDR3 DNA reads TGTGCCAGCAGCCTGGGAGGGGGGGGCACAGATACGCAGTATTTT.

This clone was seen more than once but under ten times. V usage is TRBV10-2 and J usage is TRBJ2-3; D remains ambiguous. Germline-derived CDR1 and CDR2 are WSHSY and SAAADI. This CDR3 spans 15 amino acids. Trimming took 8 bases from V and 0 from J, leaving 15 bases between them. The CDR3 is CASRESPTSTDTQYF. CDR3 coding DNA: TGCGCCAGCCGCGAGTCTCCGACTAGCACAGATACGCAGTATTTT.

CDR3 region: CASSPGTGVAGANVLTF. CDR3 coding DNA: TGTGCCAGCTCACCCGGGACAGGAGTAGCTGGGGCCAACGTCCTGACTTTC. V usage is TRBV18 and J usage is TRBJ2-6, with 8 nucleotides matching TRBD1. The CDR3 is 17 amino acids. From germline, CDR1 is KGHSH and CDR2 LQKENI. V was pared by 3 bases and J by 2 bases, with 6 bases of the junction left unmatched. Complete variable domain (other parts from reference TRBV18 and TRBJ2-6): NAGVMQNPRHLVRRRGQEARLRCSPMKGHSHVYWYRQLPEEGLKFMVYLQKENIIDESGMPKERFSAEFPKEGPSILRIQQVVRGDSAAYFCASSPGTGVAGANVLTFGAGSRLTVL.

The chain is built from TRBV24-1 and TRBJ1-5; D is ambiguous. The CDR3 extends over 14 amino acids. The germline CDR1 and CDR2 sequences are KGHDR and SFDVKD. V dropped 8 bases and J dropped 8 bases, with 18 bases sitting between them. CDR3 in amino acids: CATKRPRPVEPQHF. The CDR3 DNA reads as TGTGCCACCAAGAGGCCCCGGCCGGTGGAGCCCCAGCATTTT.

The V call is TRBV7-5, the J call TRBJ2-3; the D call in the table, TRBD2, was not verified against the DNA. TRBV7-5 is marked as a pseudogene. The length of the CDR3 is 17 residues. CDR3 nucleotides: TGTGTCAGAAGCTTAATCGGGGCTAGCGGGAGCACAGATACGCAGTATTTT. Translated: CVRSLIGASGSTDTQYF.

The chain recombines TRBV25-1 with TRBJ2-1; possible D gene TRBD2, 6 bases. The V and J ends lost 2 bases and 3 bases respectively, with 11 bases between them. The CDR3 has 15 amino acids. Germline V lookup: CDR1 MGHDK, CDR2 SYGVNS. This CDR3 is CASSETGLNYNEQFF. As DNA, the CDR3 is TGTGCCAGCAGTGAAACGGGACTGAACTACAATGAGCAGTTCTTC.

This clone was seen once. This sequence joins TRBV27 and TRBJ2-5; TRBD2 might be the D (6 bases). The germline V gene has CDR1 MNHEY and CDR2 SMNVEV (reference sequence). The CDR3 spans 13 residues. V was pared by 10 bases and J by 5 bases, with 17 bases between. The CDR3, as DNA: TGTGCCAACCCCAATGGCGGGACGGAGACCCAGTACTTC. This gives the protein CANPNGGTETQYF.

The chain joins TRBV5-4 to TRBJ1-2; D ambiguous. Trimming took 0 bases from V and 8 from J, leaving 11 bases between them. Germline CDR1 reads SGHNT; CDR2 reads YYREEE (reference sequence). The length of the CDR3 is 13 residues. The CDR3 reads CASSLEAISGYTF. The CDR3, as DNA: TGTGCCAGCAGCTTGGAGGCAATTAGCGGCTACACCTTC.

The CDR3: CASSRSQGGLSYEQYF. The CDR3 nucleotides read TGTGCCAGTAGTAGGTCCCAGGGGGGCCTCTCCTACGAGCAGTACTTC. The chain recombines TRBV19 with TRBJ2-7; a possible D gene is TRBD1 (7 bases). V lost 4 bases to trimming and J lost 0 bases, with 16 bases between them. The germline CDR1 and CDR2 sequences are LNHDA and SQIVND (reference sequence). There are 16 residues in the CDR3. Drawing the rest from reference TRBV19 and TRBJ2-7, the complete variable domain is DGGITQSPKYLFRKEGQNVTLSCEQNLNHDAMYWYRQDPGQGLRLIYYSQIVNDFQKGDIAEGYSVSREKKESFPLTVTSAQKNPTAFYLCASSRSQGGLSYEQYFGPGTRLTVT.

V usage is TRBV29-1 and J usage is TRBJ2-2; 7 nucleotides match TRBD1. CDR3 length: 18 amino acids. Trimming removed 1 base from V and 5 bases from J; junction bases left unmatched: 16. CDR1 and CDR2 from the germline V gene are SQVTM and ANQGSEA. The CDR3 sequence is CSVEVWEASDRSTGELFF. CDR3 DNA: TGCAGCGTTGAAGTCTGGGAAGCATCGGACAGGAGTACCGGGGAGCTGTTTTTT.

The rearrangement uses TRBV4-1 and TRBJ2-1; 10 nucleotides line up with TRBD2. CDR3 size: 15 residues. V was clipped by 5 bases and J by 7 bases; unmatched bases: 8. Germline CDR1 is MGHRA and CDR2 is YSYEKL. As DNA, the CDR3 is TGCGCCAGCAGCGACCCTAGCGGGAGCATGAATGAGCAGTTCTTC. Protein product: CASSDPSGSMNEQFF.

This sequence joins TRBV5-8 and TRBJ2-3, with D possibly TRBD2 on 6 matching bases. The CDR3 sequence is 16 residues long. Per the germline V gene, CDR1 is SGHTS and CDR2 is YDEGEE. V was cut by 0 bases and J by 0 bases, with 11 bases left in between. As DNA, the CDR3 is TGTGCCAGCAGCTTGGGATTAGCGGCTAGCACAGATACGCAGTATTTT. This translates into CASSLGLAASTDTQYF.

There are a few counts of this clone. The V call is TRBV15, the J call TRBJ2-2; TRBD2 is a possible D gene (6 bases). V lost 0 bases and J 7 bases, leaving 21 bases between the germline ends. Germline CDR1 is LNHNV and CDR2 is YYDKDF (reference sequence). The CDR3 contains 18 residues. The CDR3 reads CATSRDSAGWGPVGELFF. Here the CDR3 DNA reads TGTGCCACCAGCAGAGATTCGGCGGGGTGGGGCCCGGTCGGGGAGCTGTTTTTT.

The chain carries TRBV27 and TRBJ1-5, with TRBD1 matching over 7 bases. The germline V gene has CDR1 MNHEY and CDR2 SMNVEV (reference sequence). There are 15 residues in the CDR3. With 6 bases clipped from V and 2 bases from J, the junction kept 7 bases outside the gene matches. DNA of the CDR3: TGTGCCAGCAGCCAAACAGGGGAGGGCAATCAGCCCCAGCATTTT. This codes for CASSQTGEGNQPQHF.

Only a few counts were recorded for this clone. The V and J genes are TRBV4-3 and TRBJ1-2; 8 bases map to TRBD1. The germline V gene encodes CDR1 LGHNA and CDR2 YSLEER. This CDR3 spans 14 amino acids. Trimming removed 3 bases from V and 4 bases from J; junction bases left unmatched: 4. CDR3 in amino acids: CASSQLTGGYGYTF. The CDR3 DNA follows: TGCGCCAGCAGCCAGCTTACAGGGGGCTATGGCTACACCTTC.

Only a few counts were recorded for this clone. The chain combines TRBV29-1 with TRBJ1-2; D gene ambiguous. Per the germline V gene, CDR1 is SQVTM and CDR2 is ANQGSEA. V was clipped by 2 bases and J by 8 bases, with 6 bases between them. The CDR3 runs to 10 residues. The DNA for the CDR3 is TGCAGCGTTGAAAAGCGGGGCTACACCTTC. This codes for CSVEKRGYTF.

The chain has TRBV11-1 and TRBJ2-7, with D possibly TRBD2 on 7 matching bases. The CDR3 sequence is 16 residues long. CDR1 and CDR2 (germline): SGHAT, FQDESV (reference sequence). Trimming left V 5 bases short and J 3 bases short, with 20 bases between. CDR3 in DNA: TGTGCCAGCAGCCACGCCGGGGGGCGCCTTATCTACGAGCAGTACTTC. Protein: CASSHAGGRLIYEQYF.

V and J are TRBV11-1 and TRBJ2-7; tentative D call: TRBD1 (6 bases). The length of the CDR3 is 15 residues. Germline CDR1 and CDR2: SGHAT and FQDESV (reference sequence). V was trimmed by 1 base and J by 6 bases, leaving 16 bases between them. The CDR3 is CASSLGRDTGSEQYF. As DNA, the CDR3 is TGTGCCAGCAGCTTAGGCCGGGACACCGGTTCCGAGCAGTACTTC. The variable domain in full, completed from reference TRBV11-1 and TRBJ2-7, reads EAEVAQSPRYKITEKSQAVAFWCDPISGHATLYWYRQILGQGPELLVQFQDESVVDDSQLPKDRFSAERLKGVDSTLKIQPAELGDSAMYLCASSLGRDTGSEQYFGPGTRLTVT.

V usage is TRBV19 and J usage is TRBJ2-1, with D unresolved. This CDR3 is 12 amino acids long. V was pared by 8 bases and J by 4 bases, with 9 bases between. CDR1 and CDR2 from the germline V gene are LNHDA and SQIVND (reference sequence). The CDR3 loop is CASAQKYNEQFF. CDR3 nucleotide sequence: TGTGCCAGTGCCCAGAAGTACAATGAGCAGTTCTTC.

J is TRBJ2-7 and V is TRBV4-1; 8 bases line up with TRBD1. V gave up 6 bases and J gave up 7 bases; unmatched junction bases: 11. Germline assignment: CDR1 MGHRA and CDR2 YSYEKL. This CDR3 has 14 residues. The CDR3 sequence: CASSRSGQGGEQYF. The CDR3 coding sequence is TGCGCCAGCAGTCGATCTGGACAGGGCGGGGAGCAGTACTTC.

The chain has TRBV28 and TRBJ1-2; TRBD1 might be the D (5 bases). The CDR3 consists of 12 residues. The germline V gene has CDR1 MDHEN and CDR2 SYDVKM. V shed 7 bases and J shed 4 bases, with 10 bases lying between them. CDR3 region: CASTGTSYGYTF. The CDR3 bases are TGTGCCAGCACCGGGACTAGCTATGGCTACACCTTC.

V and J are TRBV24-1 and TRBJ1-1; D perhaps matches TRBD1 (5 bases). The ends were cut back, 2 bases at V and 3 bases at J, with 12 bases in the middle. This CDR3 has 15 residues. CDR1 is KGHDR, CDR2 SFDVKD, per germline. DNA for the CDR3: TGTGCCACCAGTGATTCCGACAGTTCCTACACTGAAGCTTTCTTT. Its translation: CATSDSDSSYTEAFF.

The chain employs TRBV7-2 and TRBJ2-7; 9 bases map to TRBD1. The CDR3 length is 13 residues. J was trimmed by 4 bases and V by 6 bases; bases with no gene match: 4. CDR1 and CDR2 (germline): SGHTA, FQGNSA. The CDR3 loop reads CASSRDRGYEQYF. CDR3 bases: TGTGCCAGCAGTCGTGACAGGGGGTACGAGCAGTACTTC.